These 14 T cell receptor beta chains came from one sample sequenced in a study of cytomegalovirus exposure and HLA in healthy donors. This PCR relied on a set of 60 Vbeta primers and 13 Jbeta primers. This table comes from immunoSEQ multiplex PCR, and its TCRdb copy is limited to in-frame clones, with some not included. The table has about 130,000 clones, approximately 77% seen once; the top ten hold 0.8% to 0.95%. Sequencing was performed on PBMCs. Receptor source: a woman aged 55 to 70 in good health and CMV-seronegative.

This chain connects TRBV6-5 to TRBJ2-7; D remains ambiguous. CDR1 and CDR2 from the germline V gene are MNHEY and SVGAGI. Trimming took 0 bases from V and 3 from J, leaving 12 bases between them. The CDR3 runs 15 residues. The CDR3 region has the DNA TGTGCCAGCAGTTACTCTTGGTCCAGAAGCTACGAGCAGTACTTC. Its protein product is CASSYSWSRSYEQYF.

This clone turned up a few times. The chain is built from TRBV21-1 and TRBJ2-7; the table's D call of TRBD1 was not tested on the DNA. TRBV21-1 is marked as a pseudogene. The CDR3 extends over 15 amino acids. In nucleotides, the CDR3 is TGTGCCAGCAGCTCCCATTGTCAGATCTCCTACGAGCAGTACTTC. Translated, it gives CASSSHCQISYEQYF.

V and J are TRBV27 and TRBJ2-7; a weak D match, TRBD2 (6 bases). Per germline, CDR1 MNHEY and CDR2 SMNVEV (reference sequence). The V gene lost 5 bases and the J gene lost 2 bases, with 13 bases spanning the gap. This CDR3 is built from 14 residues. The CDR3 loop is CASSLGGRTYEQYF. The CDR3 DNA reads TGTGCCAGCAGTCTGGGGGGACGAACCTACGAGCAGTACTTC.

The genes are TRBV5-8 and TRBJ1-1, with TRBD1 identical over 9 bases. V lost 5 bases, J lost 1 base, and 6 bases stayed unmatched. The CDR3 extends over 15 amino acids. In germline, CDR1 is SGHTS, CDR2 YDEGEE. CDR3 residues: CASSYGQGRNTEAFF. The CDR3 DNA follows: TGTGCCAGCAGTTACGGACAGGGGAGGAACACTGAAGCTTTCTTT.

As for this clone: This sample also contains other DNA sequences that code for the same CDR3. The chain is built from TRBV5-1 and TRBJ1-4; 8 bases agree with TRBD1. CDR1 is SGHRS and CDR2 is YFSETQ in the germline V gene. The V gene end was trimmed by 0 bases and the J gene end by 7 bases; junction bases not matched to a gene: 2. This CDR3 comprises 14 residues. CDR3 in DNA: TGCGCCAGCAGCTTGGAACAGGGGGGTGAAAAACTGTTTTTT. Its protein is CASSLEQGGEKLFF.

In its sample, this clone was seen once. J is TRBJ1-4 and V is TRBV28; 12 nucleotides align to TRBD1. The CDR3 runs to 15 residues. The germline V gene encodes CDR1 MDHEN and CDR2 SYDVKM. V was pared by 6 bases and J by 8 bases, with 7 bases of the junction left unmatched. The CDR3 coding sequence is TGTGCCAGCAGGCCCGGGACAGGGGGCCGGGAAAAACTGTTTTTT. Translating gives CASRPGTGGREKLFF.

This chain links TRBV4-1 with TRBJ2-7; 7 nucleotides line up with TRBD2. Germline CDR1 and CDR2: MGHRA and YSYEKL. The trim removed 1 base at V and 3 bases at J, leaving 3 bases unmatched. The CDR3 runs to 14 residues. The CDR3 DNA sequence: TGCGCCAGCAGCCAAGGGGAGGGTGGCTACGAGCAGTACTTC. This sequence encodes CASSQGEGGYEQYF.

The rearrangement uses TRBV7-3 and TRBJ2-2; D not certain. The germline V gene has CDR1 SGHTA and CDR2 FQGTGA. Trimming removed 6 bases from V and 6 bases from J, with 14 bases in between. The CDR3 has 14 residues. The DNA for the CDR3 is TGTGCCAGCAGTATGACGGGTGCGGCCGGGGAGCTGTTTTTT. Protein sequence: CASSMTGAAGELFF.

The gene calls are TRBV19 and TRBJ2-3; 10 nucleotides match TRBD1. The germline V gene encodes CDR1 LNHDA and CDR2 SQIVND (reference sequence). Germline trimming cut 4 bases from V and 6 bases from J; bases unmatched to any gene: 10. The CDR3 runs 16 residues. DNA of the CDR3: TGTGCCAGTAGTACGCCGACAGGGGGCATCATTGATACGCAGTATTTT. Translation: CASSTPTGGIIDTQYF.

The V and J genes are TRBV10-3 and TRBJ2-5; 9 nucleotides line up with TRBD1. V was clipped by 3 bases and J by 5 bases; unmatched bases: 7. CDR1 and CDR2 from the germline V gene are ENHRY and SYGVKD. The CDR3 loop spans 15 amino acids. The CDR3 here is CAISEAGQGSETQYF. The CDR3 DNA follows: TGTGCCATCAGTGAAGCGGGACAGGGATCCGAGACCCAGTACTTC.

This clone has just one count. The V gene is TRBV9, the J gene TRBJ1-6; no reliable D call. The V gene lost 0 bases and the J gene lost 9 bases, with 16 bases spanning the gap. This CDR3 is 16 amino acids long. Germline-derived CDR1 and CDR2 are SGDLS and YYNGEE. CDR3 DNA sequence: TGTGCCAGCAGCGTAGAACCACGGGTAGTTAGTTCACCCCTCCACTTT. It codes for CASSVEPRVVSSPLHF.

This chain links TRBV25-1 with TRBJ2-7; 11 positions match TRBD2. Germline V CDR1 and CDR2: MGHDK, SYGVNS. V lost 6 bases to trimming and J lost 2 bases; unmatched junction nucleotides: 9. This CDR3 has 16 amino acids. This CDR3 is CASSPLTSGSPYEQYF. The CDR3 DNA reads as TGTGCCAGCAGCCCTCTAACTAGCGGGAGCCCCTACGAGCAGTACTTC.

V gene TRBV6-5 combines with J gene TRBJ1-6; a weak D match, TRBD1 (5 bases). This CDR3 has 15 residues. Trimming pared 5 bases from V and 5 bases from J, leaving 13 bases between. The germline gives CDR1 MNHEY, CDR2 SVGAGI. The CDR3 spells CASSLGPSHNSPLHF. The CDR3 coding sequence is TGTGCCAGCAGTCTGGGGCCGAGCCATAATTCACCCCTCCACTTT.

The chain recombines TRBV6-1 with TRBJ1-5; D gene uncertain. Germline V CDR1 and CDR2: MNHNS, SASEGT. V was shortened by 1 base and J by 4 bases, with 5 bases between the two germline ends. The CDR3 runs 13 residues. CDR3 sequence reads: CASSEGLNQPQHF. The CDR3 coding sequence is TGTGCCAGCAGTGAAGGTCTGAATCAGCCCCAGCATTTT.